Shown below are 13 T cell receptor beta chains from a single sample sequenced in a study of post-analysis software for immune sequencing data. Sequencing libraries made from TCR beta cDNA carried unique molecular identifiers. Each CDR3 protein gets one entry after TCRdb re-called the PCR reads with MiXCR. The sample lists 600,000 to 750,000 distinct CDR3 sequences; over 45% were seen once. Their antigen targets remain unknown. Points from the study as a whole: Controls had lower frequencies than patients of about 5 TRBV segments, which included TRBV5-6, TRBV5-1 and TRBV20-1.

The sample was blood. These receptor sequences come from a girl aged 2 to 10 with multiple sclerosis.

This clonotype was recorded a few times. The chain joins TRBV20-1 to TRBJ1-2; D possibly corresponds to TRBD1 (6 bases). The CDR3 contains 13 residues. CDR1 is DFQATT and CDR2 is SNEGSKA in the germline V gene (reference sequence). Between the trimmed V and J ends, which lost 1 base and 9 bases, there was a span of 15 bases. The CDR3 nucleotides are TGCAGTGCTAGAGTCCCCGACAGGAACAGCTACACCTTC. This translates into CSARVPDRNSYTF.

The chain couples TRBV25-1 to TRBJ2-1; 10 bases fit TRBD2. Germline CDR1 and CDR2: MGHDK and SYGVNS. J was trimmed by 4 bases and V by 0 bases; bases with no gene match: 6. This CDR3 contains 17 residues. The CDR3 region has the DNA TGTGCCAGCAGTGAATATCAGCGGGGGGGGACATACAATGAGCAGTTCTTC. The encoded protein is CASSEYQRGGTYNEQFF.

The V call is TRBV5-1, the J call TRBJ2-3; 9 bases match TRBD2. Per the germline V gene, CDR1 is SGHRS and CDR2 is YFSETQ. The CDR3 is made up of 17 amino acids. V lost 0 bases and J lost 1; bases outside the gene matches: 6. The CDR3 bases are TGCGCCAGCAGCTTGGCCTTCGCGGGGGGGCGCACAGATACGCAGTATTTT. It translates to CASSLAFAGGRTDTQYF. The complete variable domain, with remaining parts taken from reference TRBV5-1 and TRBJ2-3, reads KAGVTQTPRYLIKTRGQQVTLSCSPISGHRSVSWYQQTPGQGLQFLFEYFSETQRNKGNFPGRFSGRQFSNSRSEMNVSTLELGDSALYLCASSLAFAGGRTDTQYFGPGTRLTVL.

In the case of this clonotype: A much larger clone differs by one base, so this may be a read error. The chain couples TRBV6-2 or TRBV6-3 to TRBJ2-5; 8 nucleotides match TRBD1. CDR3 size: 12 residues. J was trimmed by 4 bases and V by 10 bases; bases with no gene match: 5. Germline assignment: CDR1 MNHEY and CDR2 SVGEGT. CDR3 sequence (DNA): TGTGCCACCCAGGGGGCTACAGAGACCCAGTACTTC. Its protein product is CATQGATETQYF.

The chain employs TRBV5-6 and TRBJ2-5; D tentatively fits TRBD1 or TRBD2 (5 bases each). Per the germline V gene, CDR1 is SGHDT and CDR2 is YYEEEE. The CDR3 spans 15 residues. V gave up 1 base and J gave up 4 bases, with 14 bases separating them. The CDR3 loop reads CASSLKSGTGETQYF. The CDR3 DNA is TGTGCCAGCAGCTTGAAGTCGGGGACGGGAGAGACCCAGTACTTC.

The rearrangement uses TRBV7-2 and TRBJ1-2; 7 nucleotides agree with TRBD1. Germline lookup yields CDR1 SGHTA and CDR2 FQGNSA. The CDR3 has 14 residues. V gave up 4 bases and J gave up 5 bases; unmatched junction bases: 7. The CDR3 spells CASSSDRDRYGYTF. CDR3 in DNA: TGTGCCAGCAGCTCCGACAGGGATCGTTATGGCTACACCTTC.

The rearrangement links TRBV20-1 to TRBJ2-7, with D hard to call. Germline V gives CDR1 DFQATT, CDR2 SNEGSKA (reference sequence). The V gene lost 1 base and the J gene lost 7 bases, with 8 bases spanning the gap. CDR3 length: 11 amino acids. In DNA, the CDR3 is TGCAGTGCTAGAGCCTATAATGAGCAGTACTTC. This gives the protein CSARAYNEQYF.

The chain carries TRBV7-3 and TRBJ2-5; no firm D call. This CDR3 has 13 amino acids. Germline V gene data show CDR1 as SGHTA and CDR2 as FQGTGA. Trimming pared 0 bases from V and 5 bases from J, leaving 7 bases between. The CDR3 DNA reads TGTGCCAGCAGCTTAACTGCAAGGGAGACCCAGTACTTC. This translates into CASSLTARETQYF. Filled out from reference TRBV7-3 and TRBJ2-5, the complete variable domain reads GAGVSQTPSNKVTEKGKYVELRCDPISGHTALYWYRQSLGQGPEFLIYFQGTGAADDSGLPNDRFFAVRPEGSVSTLKIQRTERGDSAVYLCASSLTARETQYFGPGTRLLVL.

The DNA of the CDR3 is TGCGCCAGCAGCCAAGGACAGGGGGCGGGAGAGCAGTACTTC. Protein sequence: CASSQGQGAGEQYF. The rearrangement links TRBV4-1 to TRBJ2-7, with TRBD1 matching 10 bases. The trim removed 1 base at V and 7 bases at J, leaving 4 bases unmatched. The CDR3 is 14 residues long. CDR1 is MGHRA and CDR2 is YSYEKL in the germline V gene.

The chain carries TRBV5-1 and TRBJ2-1; D is uncertain. Trimming shortened V by 4 bases and J by 8 bases, and 19 bases separated the two germline ends. This CDR3 spans 15 amino acids. Germline V gene lookup returns CDR1 SGHRS and CDR2 YFSETQ. CDR3 loop: CASSPARTVPDEQFF. The DNA of the CDR3 is TGCGCCAGCAGCCCCGCCCGAACAGTACCTGATGAGCAGTTCTTC.

This clonotype occurred many times. Here the CDR3 DNA reads TGTGCCAGCAGTAATTACCCCCGGGGTTACAATGAGCAGTTCTTC. Encoded protein: CASSNYPRGYNEQFF. The V and J genes are TRBV6-5 and TRBJ2-1; D possibly corresponds to TRBD2 (5 bases). The CDR3 consists of 15 residues. The V and J ends lost 5 bases and 4 bases respectively, with 15 bases between them. The germline V gene has CDR1 MNHEY and CDR2 SVGAGI.

The rearrangement uses TRBV29-1 and TRBJ2-1; 9 bases are shared with TRBD2. This CDR3 spans 13 amino acids. Germline V gene lookup returns CDR1 SQVTM and CDR2 ANQGSEA. The J segment lost 8 bases and the V segment lost 7 bases, leaving 9 bases of the junction unmatched. CDR3 nucleotides: TGCAGCGGAGGGACTAGCACATGGGATGAGCAGTTCTTC. Protein: CSGGTSTWDEQFF.

This clonotype has only one observation. This sequence joins TRBV4-2 and TRBJ2-6; D unclear. This CDR3 spans 16 amino acids. The V end was cut by 0 bases, the J end by 12 bases, with 18 bases between. The V gene's germline CDR1 is LGHNA and CDR2 YNFKEQ. The CDR3 nucleotides are TGTGCCAGCAGCCAAGATAGGGCTCACATGGTTGGCGTCCTGACTTTC. Its translation: CASSQDRAHMVGVLTF.